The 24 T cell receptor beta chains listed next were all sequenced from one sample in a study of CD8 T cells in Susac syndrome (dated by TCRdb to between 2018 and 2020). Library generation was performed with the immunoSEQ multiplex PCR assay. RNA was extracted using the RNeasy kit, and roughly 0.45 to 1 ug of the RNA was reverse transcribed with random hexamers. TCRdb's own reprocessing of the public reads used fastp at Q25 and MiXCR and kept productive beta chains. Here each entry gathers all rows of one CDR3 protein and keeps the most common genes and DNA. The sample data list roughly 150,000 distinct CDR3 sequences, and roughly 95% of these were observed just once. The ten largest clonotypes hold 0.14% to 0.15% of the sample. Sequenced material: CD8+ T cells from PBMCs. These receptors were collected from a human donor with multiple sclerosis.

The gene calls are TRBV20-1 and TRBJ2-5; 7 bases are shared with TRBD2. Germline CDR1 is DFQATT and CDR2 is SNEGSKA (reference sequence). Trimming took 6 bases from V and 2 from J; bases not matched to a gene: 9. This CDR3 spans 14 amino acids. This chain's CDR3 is CSASGLAEQETQYF. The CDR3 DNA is TGCAGTGCCTCGGGGCTAGCGGAACAAGAGACCCAGTACTTC.

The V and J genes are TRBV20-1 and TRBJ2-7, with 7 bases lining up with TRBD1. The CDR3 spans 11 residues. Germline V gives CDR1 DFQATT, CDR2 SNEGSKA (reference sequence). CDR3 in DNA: TGCACCCCGGGACAGACCTACGAGCAGTACGTC. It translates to CTPGQTYEQYV.

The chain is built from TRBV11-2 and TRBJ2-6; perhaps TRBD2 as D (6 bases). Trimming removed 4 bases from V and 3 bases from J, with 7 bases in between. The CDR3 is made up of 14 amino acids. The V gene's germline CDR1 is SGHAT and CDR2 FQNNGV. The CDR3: CASSWGLGANVLTF. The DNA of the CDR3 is TGTGCCAGCAGCTGGGGACTTGGGGCCAACGTCCTGACTTTC.

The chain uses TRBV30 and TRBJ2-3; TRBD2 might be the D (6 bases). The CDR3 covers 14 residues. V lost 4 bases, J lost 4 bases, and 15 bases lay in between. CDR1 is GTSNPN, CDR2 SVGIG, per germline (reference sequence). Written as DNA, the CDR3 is TGTGCCTGGAACGGGGACTTTTCACCAGATACGCAGTATTTT. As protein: CAWNGDFSPDTQYF.

CDR3 bases: TGTGCCTGGAGTGGATCGGCGGGCACTGAAGCTTTCTTT. Its translation: CAWSGSAGTEAFF. V gene TRBV30 combines with J gene TRBJ1-1; D remains ambiguous. This CDR3 is 13 amino acids long. Germline V CDR1 and CDR2: GTSNPN, SVGIG (reference sequence). V lost 1 base, J lost 4 bases, and 10 bases lay in between. Looking up the rest from reference TRBV30 and TRBJ1-1 gives the full variable domain: SQTIHQWPATLVQPVGSPLSLECTVEGTSNPNLYWYRQAAGRGLQLLFYSVGIGQISSEVPQNLSASRPQDRQFILSSKKLLLSDSGFYLCAWSGSAGTEAFFGQGTRLTVV.

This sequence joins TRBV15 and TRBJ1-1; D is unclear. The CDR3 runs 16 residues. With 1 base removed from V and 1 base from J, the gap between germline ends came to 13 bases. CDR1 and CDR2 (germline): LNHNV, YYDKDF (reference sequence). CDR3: CATSRAQSVGNTEAFF. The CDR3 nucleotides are TGTGCCACCAGCAGAGCACAGTCGGTTGGGAACACTGAAGCTTTCTTT.

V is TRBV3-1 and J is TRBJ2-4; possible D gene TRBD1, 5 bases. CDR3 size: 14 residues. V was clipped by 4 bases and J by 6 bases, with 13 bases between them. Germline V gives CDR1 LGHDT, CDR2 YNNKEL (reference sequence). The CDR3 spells CASSLITGRNIQYF. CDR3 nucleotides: TGTGCCAGCAGCCTTATCACAGGTAGAAACATTCAGTACTTC.

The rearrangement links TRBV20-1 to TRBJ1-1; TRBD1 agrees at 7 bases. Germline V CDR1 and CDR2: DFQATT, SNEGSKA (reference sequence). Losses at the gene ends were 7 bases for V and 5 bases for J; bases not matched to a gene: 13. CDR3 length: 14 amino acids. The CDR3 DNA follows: TGCAGTGGGGAAGGGACAGTCGATCGAACTGAAGCTTTCTTT. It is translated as CSGEGTVDRTEAFF.

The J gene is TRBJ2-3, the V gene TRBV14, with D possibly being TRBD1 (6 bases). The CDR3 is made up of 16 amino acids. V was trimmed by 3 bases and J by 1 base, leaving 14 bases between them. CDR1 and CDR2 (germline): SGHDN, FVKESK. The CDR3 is CASSHDQGFGTDTQYF. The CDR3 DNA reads TGTGCCAGCAGCCACGACCAGGGGTTCGGCACAGATACGCAGTATTTT. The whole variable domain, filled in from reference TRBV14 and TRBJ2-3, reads EAGVTQFPSHSVIEKGQTVTLRCDPISGHDNLYWYRRVMGKEIKFLLHFVKESKQDESGMPNNRFLAERTGGTYSTLKVQPAELEDSGVYFCASSHDQGFGTDTQYFGPGTRLTVL.

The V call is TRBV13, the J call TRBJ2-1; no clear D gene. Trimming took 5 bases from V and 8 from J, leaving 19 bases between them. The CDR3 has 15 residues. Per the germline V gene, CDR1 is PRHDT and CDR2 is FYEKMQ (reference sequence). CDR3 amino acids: CASSQSSGPLYEQFF. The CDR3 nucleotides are TGTGCCAGCAGCCAAAGTTCTGGACCCCTCTATGAGCAGTTCTTC.

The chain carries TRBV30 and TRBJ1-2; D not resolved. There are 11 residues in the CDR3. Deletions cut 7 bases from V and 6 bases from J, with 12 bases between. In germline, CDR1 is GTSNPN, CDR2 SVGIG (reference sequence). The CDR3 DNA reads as TGTGCCTCCCTCCCCCAGGATGGCTACACCTTC. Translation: CASLPQDGYTF.

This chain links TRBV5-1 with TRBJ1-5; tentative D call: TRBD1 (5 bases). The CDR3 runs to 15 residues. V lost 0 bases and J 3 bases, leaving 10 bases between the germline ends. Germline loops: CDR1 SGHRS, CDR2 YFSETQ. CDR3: CASSLGGRANQPQHF. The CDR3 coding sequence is TGCGCCAGCAGCTTGGGTGGCAGGGCCAATCAGCCCCAGCATTTT.

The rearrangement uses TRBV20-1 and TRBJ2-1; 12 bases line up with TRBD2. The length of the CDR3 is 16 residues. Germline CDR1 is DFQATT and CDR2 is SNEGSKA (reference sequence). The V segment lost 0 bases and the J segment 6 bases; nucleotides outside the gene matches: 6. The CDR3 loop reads CSARDYRTSGANEQFF. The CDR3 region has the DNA TGCAGTGCTAGAGATTATAGGACTAGCGGGGCCAATGAGCAGTTCTTC.

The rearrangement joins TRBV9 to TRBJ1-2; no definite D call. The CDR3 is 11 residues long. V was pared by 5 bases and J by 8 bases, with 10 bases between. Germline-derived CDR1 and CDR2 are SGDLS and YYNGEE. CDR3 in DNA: TGTGCCAGCAGTTTGCGAGGGGGCTACACCTTC. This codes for CASSLRGGYTF.

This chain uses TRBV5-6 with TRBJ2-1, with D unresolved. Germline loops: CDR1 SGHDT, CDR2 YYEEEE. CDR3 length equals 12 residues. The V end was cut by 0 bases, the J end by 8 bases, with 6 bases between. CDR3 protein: CASSLDQHEQFF. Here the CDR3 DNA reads TGTGCCAGCAGCTTGGACCAGCATGAGCAGTTCTTC. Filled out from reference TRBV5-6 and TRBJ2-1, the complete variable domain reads DAGVTQSPTHLIKTRGQQVTLRCSPKSGHDTVSWYQQALGQGPQFIFQYYEEEERQRGNFPDRFSGHQFPNYSSELNVNALLLGDSALYLCASSLDQHEQFFGPGTRLTVL.

The CDR3 spells CASSLIGQGRREQYF. The CDR3 nucleotides read TGTGCCAGCAGTTTAATCGGACAGGGGAGGCGCGAGCAGTACTTC. The V and J genes are TRBV27 and TRBJ2-7; 9 bases match TRBD1. Trimming took 2 bases from V and 6 from J; bases not matched to a gene: 8. Per germline, CDR1 MNHEY and CDR2 SMNVEV (reference sequence). This CDR3 is 15 amino acids long.

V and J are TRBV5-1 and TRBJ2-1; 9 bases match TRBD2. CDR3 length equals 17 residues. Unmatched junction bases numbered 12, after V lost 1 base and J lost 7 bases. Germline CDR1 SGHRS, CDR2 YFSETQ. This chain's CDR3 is CASSLTGLASGGNEQFF. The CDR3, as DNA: TGCGCCAGCAGCTTGACCGGACTAGCGAGTGGTGGGAATGAGCAGTTCTTC.

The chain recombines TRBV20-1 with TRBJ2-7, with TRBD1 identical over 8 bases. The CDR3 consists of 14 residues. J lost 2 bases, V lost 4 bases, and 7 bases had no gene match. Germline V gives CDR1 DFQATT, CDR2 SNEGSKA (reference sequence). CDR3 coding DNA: TGCAGTGCTACCTCCGGACAGGGAGCCTACGAGCAGTACTTC. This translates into CSATSGQGAYEQYF.

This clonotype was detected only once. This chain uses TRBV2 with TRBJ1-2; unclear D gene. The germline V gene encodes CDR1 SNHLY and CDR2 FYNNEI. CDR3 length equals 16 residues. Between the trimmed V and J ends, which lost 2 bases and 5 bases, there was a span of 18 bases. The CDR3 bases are TGTGCCAGCAGTGAACGCCTTCACGATTCTTTATATGGCTACACCTTC. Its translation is CASSERLHDSLYGYTF.

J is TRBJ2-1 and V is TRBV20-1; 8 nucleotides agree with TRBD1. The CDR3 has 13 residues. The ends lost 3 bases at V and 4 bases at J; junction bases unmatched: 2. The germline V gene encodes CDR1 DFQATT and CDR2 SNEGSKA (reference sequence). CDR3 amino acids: CSASRQGYNEQFF. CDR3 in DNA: TGCAGTGCTAGCAGACAGGGGTACAATGAGCAGTTCTTC.

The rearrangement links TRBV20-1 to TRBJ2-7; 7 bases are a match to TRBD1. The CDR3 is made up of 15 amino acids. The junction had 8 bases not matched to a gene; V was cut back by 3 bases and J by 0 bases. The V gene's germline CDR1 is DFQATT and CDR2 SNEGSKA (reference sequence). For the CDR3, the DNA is TGCAGTGCTAGTGACAGGGACCTAAGCTCCTACGAGCAGTACTTC. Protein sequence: CSASDRDLSSYEQYF.

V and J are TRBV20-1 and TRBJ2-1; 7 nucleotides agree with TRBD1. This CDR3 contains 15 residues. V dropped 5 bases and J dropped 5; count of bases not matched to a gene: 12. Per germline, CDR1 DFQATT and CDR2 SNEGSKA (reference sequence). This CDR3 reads CSADFPGQSNNEQFF. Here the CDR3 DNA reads TGCAGTGCTGACTTCCCGGGACAGTCGAACAATGAGCAGTTCTTC.

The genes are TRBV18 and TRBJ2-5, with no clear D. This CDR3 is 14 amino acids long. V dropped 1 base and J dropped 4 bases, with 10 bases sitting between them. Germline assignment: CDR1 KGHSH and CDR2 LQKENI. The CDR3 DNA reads TGTGCCAGCTCACCACGGGAACGGTTAGAGACCCAGTACTTC. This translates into CASSPRERLETQYF.

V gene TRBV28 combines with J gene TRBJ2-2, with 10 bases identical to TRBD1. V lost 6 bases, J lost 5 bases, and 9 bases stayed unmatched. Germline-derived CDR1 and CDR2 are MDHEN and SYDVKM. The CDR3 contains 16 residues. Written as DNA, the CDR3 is TGTGCCAGCAGCTCGGACAGGGGGGTCTTTACCGGGGAGCTGTTTTTT. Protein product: CASSSDRGVFTGELFF. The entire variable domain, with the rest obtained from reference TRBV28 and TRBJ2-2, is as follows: DVKVTQSSRYLVKRTGEKVFLECVQDMDHENMFWYRQDPGLGLRLIYFSYDVKMKEKGDIPEGYSVSREKKERFSLILESASTNQTSMYLCASSSDRGVFTGELFFGEGSRLTVL.